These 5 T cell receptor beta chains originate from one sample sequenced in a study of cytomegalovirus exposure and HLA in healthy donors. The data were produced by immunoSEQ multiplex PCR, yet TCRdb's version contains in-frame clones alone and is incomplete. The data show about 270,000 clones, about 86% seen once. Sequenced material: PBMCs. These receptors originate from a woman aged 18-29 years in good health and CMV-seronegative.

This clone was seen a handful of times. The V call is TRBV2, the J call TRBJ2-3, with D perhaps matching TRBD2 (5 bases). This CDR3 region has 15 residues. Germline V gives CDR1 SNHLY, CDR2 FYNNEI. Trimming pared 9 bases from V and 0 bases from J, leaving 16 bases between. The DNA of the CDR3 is TGTGCCAGGACCAACACGGCGGGTAGCACAGATACGCAGTATTTT. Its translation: CARTNTAGSTDTQYF.

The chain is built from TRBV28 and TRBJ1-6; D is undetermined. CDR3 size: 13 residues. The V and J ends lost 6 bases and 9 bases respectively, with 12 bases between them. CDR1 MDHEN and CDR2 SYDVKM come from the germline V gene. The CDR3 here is CASRGGSGSPLHF. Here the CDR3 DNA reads TGTGCCAGCAGGGGCGGGAGTGGTTCACCCCTCCACTTT.

The CDR3 loop reads CASSPRQGMAYEQYF. CDR3 nucleotide sequence: TGTGCCAGCAGTCCACGACAGGGTATGGCCTACGAGCAGTACTTC. J is TRBJ2-7 and V is TRBV27, with 7 positions matching TRBD1. Germline V gene lookup returns CDR1 MNHEY and CDR2 SMNVEV (reference sequence). The CDR3 runs 15 residues. V shed 5 bases and J 2 bases; nucleotides not matched to a gene: 9.

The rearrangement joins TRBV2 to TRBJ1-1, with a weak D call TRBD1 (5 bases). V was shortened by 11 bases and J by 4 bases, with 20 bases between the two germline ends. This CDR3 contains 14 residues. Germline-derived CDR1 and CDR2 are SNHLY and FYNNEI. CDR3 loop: CAGKRGRVGTEAFF. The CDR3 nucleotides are TGTGCCGGTAAACGAGGCAGGGTTGGCACTGAAGCTTTCTTT. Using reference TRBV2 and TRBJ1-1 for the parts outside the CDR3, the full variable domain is EPEVTQTPSHQVTQMGQEVILRCVPISNHLYFYWYRQILGQKVEFLVSFYNNEISEKSEIFDDQFSVERPDGSNFTLKIRSTKLEDSAMYFCAGKRGRVGTEAFFGQGTRLTVV.

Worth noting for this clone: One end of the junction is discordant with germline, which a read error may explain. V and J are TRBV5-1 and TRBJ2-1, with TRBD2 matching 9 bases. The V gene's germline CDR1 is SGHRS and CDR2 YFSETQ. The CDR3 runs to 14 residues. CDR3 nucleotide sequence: TGCGCCAGCAGCTTGGGCGCGGGAGGGCCGCAGGGGGTCTTC. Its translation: CASSLGAGGPQGVF.